Below are 16 T cell receptor beta chains sequenced from a single sample in a study of T cell repertoires in cytomegalovirus infection. MiXCR, applied by TCRdb to the reads, yields one record per CDR3 protein. The profile covers about 47,000 distinct CDR3 sequences, with approximately 20% appearing a single time and 53% taken by the ten largest. These receptors' targets are unknown. Sequenced here: CD8+ T cells from cultured PBMCs, sampled from culture after CMV antigen stimulation. The receptors come from a human donor in good health (CMV status not recorded). Some clones in this sample may be carry-over from other donors' samples.

This clonotype has at least ten counts. The chain links TRBV30 to TRBJ2-3; TRBD2 aligns across 12 bases. Germline assignment: CDR1 GTSNPN and CDR2 SVGIG (reference sequence). The CDR3 extends over 18 amino acids. After removal of 5 bases from V and 6 bases from J, the junction contained 18 bases not matched to a gene. Here the CDR3 DNA reads TGTGCCTGGGCTGGGCTAGCGGGAGGGAAAAACTTCGATGATACGCAGTATTTT. Amino acids: CAWAGLAGGKNFDDTQYF.

This clonotype was seen only a few times. The chain links TRBV6-4 to TRBJ2-1, with 9 bases matching TRBD2. Germline V lookup: CDR1 MRHNA, CDR2 SNTAGT. The CDR3 has 18 amino acids. V shed 3 bases and J 0 bases; nucleotides not matched to a gene: 9. Here the CDR3 reads CASSEMPTSGSSYNEQFF. The CDR3 coding sequence is TGTGCCAGCAGTGAAATGCCGACTAGCGGCAGCTCCTACAATGAGCAGTTCTTC.

This clonotype was recorded many times. The chain carries TRBV12-3 or TRBV12-4 and TRBJ2-5, with 8 positions matching TRBD2. J gave up 1 base and V 3 bases, and 22 bases lay outside the gene matches. The length of the CDR3 is 21 residues. CDR3 sequence (DNA): TGTGCCAGCAGTTTTGCCCTCGTGGAGTTAGCGGGGACTAAACCCCAAGAGACCCAGTACTTC. Its translation is CASSFALVELAGTKPQETQYF.

This clonotype was counted ten times or more. The V gene is TRBV19, the J gene TRBJ1-2; weak D call: TRBD1 (5 bases). Germline lookup yields CDR1 LNHDA and CDR2 SQIVND (reference sequence). V gave up 10 bases and J gave up 0 bases, with 9 bases separating them. This CDR3 has 12 amino acids. The CDR3: CATGPPNYGYTF. CDR3 in DNA: TGTGCCACGGGACCCCCTAACTATGGCTACACCTTC.

Only a few counts were recorded for this clonotype. The chain is built from TRBV4-3 and TRBJ1-1; D not certain. The V gene's germline CDR1 is LGHNA and CDR2 YSLEER. Trimming pared 0 bases from V and 1 base from J, leaving 15 bases between. The CDR3 loop spans 17 amino acids. CDR3 in DNA: TGCGCCAGCAGCCAAGATGTCCCGGGCCAGGCGAACACTGAAGCTTTCTTT. This codes for CASSQDVPGQANTEAFF.

Ten or more counts support this clonotype. The J gene is TRBJ1-2, the V gene TRBV29-1; 11 bases are shared with TRBD1. Germline loops: CDR1 SQVTM, CDR2 ANQGSEA. This CDR3 has 12 amino acids. The J segment lost 8 bases and the V segment lost 4 bases, leaving 3 bases of the junction unmatched. The CDR3 coding sequence is TGCAGCGTTGCCCGGGACAGGGGGGGCTACACCTTC. It codes for CSVARDRGGYTF.

The chain employs TRBV7-9 and TRBJ2-4; possibly TRBD1 for D (6 bases). With 4 bases removed from V and 8 bases from J, the gap between germline ends came to 18 bases. The CDR3 covers 15 residues. The germline CDR1 and CDR2 sequences are SEHNR and FQNEAQ (reference sequence). The DNA for the CDR3 is TGTGCCAGCAGCTACAAAACCCCGGACAGAGACATTCAGTACTTC. Its translation: CASSYKTPDRDIQYF.

The rearrangement uses TRBV3-1 and TRBJ1-1; TRBD1 is a possible D gene (5 bases). V was trimmed by 4 bases and J by 3 bases, leaving 9 bases between them. Germline V CDR1 and CDR2: LGHDT, YNNKEL (reference sequence). CDR3 size: 13 residues. The CDR3 here is CASSRRGDTEAFF. CDR3 nucleotides: TGTGCCAGCAGCCGGAGGGGCGACACTGAAGCTTTCTTT.

This clonotype was counted ten times or more. The chain has TRBV11-3 and TRBJ2-2; D not resolved. Germline CDR1 SGHNT, CDR2 YENEEA. The CDR3 spans 14 residues. The V gene lost 1 base and the J gene lost 3 bases, with 6 bases spanning the gap. The CDR3 DNA reads as TGTGCCAGCAGCTTAGGGGTATACACCGGGGAGCTGTTTTTT. Protein: CASSLGVYTGELFF.

This clonotype was recorded at least ten times. This chain connects TRBV12-3 or TRBV12-4 to TRBJ1-1; D unresolved. V was shortened by 8 bases and J by 0 bases, with 13 bases between the two germline ends. The CDR3 consists of 14 residues. The CDR3 region is CASSQATMNTEAFF. CDR3 nucleotide sequence: TGTGCCAGCTCCCAGGCCACTATGAACACTGAAGCTTTCTTT.

This clonotype was seen repeatedly, ten times or more. The chain is built from TRBV7-8 and TRBJ1-5; D remains ambiguous. The CDR3 runs to 17 residues. Germline V CDR1 and CDR2: SGHVS, FQNEAQ. V was pared by 5 bases and J by 0 bases, with 17 bases between. The CDR3 bases are TGTGCCAGCAGCCTCAACCCGACCTCATATAGCAATCAGCCCCAGCATTTT. This codes for CASSLNPTSYSNQPQHF.

In this sample, this clonotype turned up many times. This chain links TRBV12-3 or TRBV12-4 with TRBJ2-2; D possibly uses TRBD1 or TRBD2 (5 bases each). There are 14 residues in the CDR3. The V end was cut by 7 bases, the J end by 2 bases, with 11 bases between. CDR3 amino acids: CASTWDPNTGELFF. CDR3 nucleotide sequence: TGTGCCAGCACCTGGGACCCCAACACCGGGGAGCTGTTTTTT.

The chain couples TRBV5-1 to TRBJ2-1; no definite D call. This CDR3 comprises 11 residues. Germline V lookup: CDR1 SGHRS, CDR2 YFSETQ. V was cut by 3 bases and J by 9 bases, with 7 bases left in between. CDR3 in DNA: TGCGCCAGCAGCTATGGACCTGAGCAGTTCTTC. Translating it yields CASSYGPEQFF.

This clonotype appeared a few times. The gene calls are TRBV6-2 or TRBV6-3 and TRBJ1-6, with D perhaps matching TRBD1 (5 bases). From germline, CDR1 is MNHEY and CDR2 SVGEGT. This CDR3 has 15 residues. Trimming took off 3 bases at V and 4 bases at J, with 10 bases between the two ends. The CDR3 loop reads CASSYRGTYNSPLHF. CDR3 DNA sequence: TGTGCCAGCAGTTATCGGGGGACTTATAATTCACCCCTCCACTTT.

The chain uses TRBV2 and TRBJ2-3; D gene unclear. The V end lost 6 bases, the J end lost 0 bases, and 10 bases lay between the germline ends. The CDR3 runs 14 residues. Germline V CDR1 and CDR2: SNHLY, FYNNEI. The CDR3 is CASRNAYSTDTQYF. In DNA, the CDR3 is TGTGCCAGCAGGAACGCCTATAGCACAGATACGCAGTATTTT.

In its sample, this clonotype was seen many times. The chain employs TRBV4-1 and TRBJ2-3; D might be TRBD1 (5 bases). V was trimmed by 0 bases and J by 1 base, leaving 8 bases between them. Germline CDR1 and CDR2: MGHRA and YSYEKL. This CDR3 spans 15 amino acids. The CDR3 loop is CASSQDDSRTDTQYF. The CDR3, as DNA: TGCGCCAGCAGCCAAGATGACAGCCGCACAGATACGCAGTATTTT.